This TCR beta chain was obtained from a study of T cell repertoires in cytomegalovirus infection. In the study overall: Both recently identified HLA-C-restricted and well-studied HLA-B-restricted CMV epitopes were used in the study. Public TCR beta signature analysis indicated the presence of both CMV infection and matching HLA type. Overall study results and limits: The ex vivo response was dominated by HLA-C-restricted CMV-specific TCR beta clonotypes.

TCRdb analysed the reads with MiXCR anew, one entry per CDR3 protein. The sample gives about 900,000 distinct CDR3 sequences, roughly 30% of which show up once; over 11% is in the top ten. This clonotype was observed a handful of times. Its specificity is not known. Germline loops: CDR1 MDHEN, CDR2 SYDVKM. V shed 5 bases and J shed 0 bases, with 23 bases lying between them. The CDR3 has 19 residues. Source: cultured CD8+ T cells from PBMCs, taken from culture after CMV antigen stimulation. The genes are TRBV28 and TRBJ1-3; D unresolved. The sequence was collected from a human donor in good health (CMV status not recorded). Some clones in this sample may be carry-over from other donors' samples. As DNA, the CDR3 is TGTGCCAGCAGTACCGTGACACAAGCCTTGAGCATCTCTGGAAACACCATATATTTT. The encoded protein is CASSTVTQALSISGNTIYF.